The clone carrying this TCR beta chain was found many times. As yet, its antigen is unknown. This sample was taken from a study of type 1 regulatory T cells. Study details: T-allo10 is an in vitro-generated, Tr1-enriched CD4 T cell product specific for alloantigen.

CDR3 length equals 14 residues. Germline loops: CDR1 DFQATT, CDR2 SNEGSKA (reference sequence). V lost 3 bases to trimming and J lost 8 bases, with 17 bases between them. TCRdb processed the reads anew with MiXCR; each CDR3 protein has one entry. Among roughly 40,000 distinct CDR3 sequences listed, 12% were seen once. Overall study results and limits: Compared with non-Tr1 cells, Tr1 cells showed a narrower TCR repertoire.

The material sequenced was cultured non-Tr1 T cells, either the whole culture or a sorted T cell fraction (not recorded which). The sequence came from a human donor in good health. The chain combines TRBV20-1 with TRBJ2-1; TRBD2 might be the D (6 bases). CDR3 sequence (DNA): TGCAGTGCTAGCGATAGCGGCCTGGGGGATGAGCAGTTCTTC. Translating it yields CSASDSGLGDEQFF.